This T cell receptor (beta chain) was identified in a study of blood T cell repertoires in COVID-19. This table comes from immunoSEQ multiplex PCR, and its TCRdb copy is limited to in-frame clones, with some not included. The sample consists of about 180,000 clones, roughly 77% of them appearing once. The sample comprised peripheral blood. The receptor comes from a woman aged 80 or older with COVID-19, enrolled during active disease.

The CDR3 loop is CASSLWRGQTGELFF. CDR3 nucleotide sequence: TGTGCCAGCAGTTTATGGAGGGGGCAGACCGGGGAGCTGTTTTTT. The chain has TRBV28 and TRBJ2-2; 7 bases fit TRBD1. J lost 5 bases, V lost 0 bases, and 3 bases had no gene match. Germline V gene data show CDR1 as MDHEN and CDR2 as SYDVKM. The CDR3 loop spans 15 amino acids.